This T cell receptor beta chain was found in a study of graft-versus-host responses after intestinal transplantation (dated by TCRdb to about 2021). Regarding the study in general: The transplants that recipients received were multivisceral, liver-intestinal, or isolated intestinal. Every recipient was given anti-thymocyte globulin induction, followed by approximately 3 years of maintenance tacrolimus and steroids. After intestinal transplantation, graft-versus-host and host-versus-graft alloreactive T cell clones were followed in the graft, circulation and bone marrow using bulk TCR-beta CDR3 sequencing. Alloreactive clones were identified by sequencing pre-transplant mixed lymphocyte reaction products and comparing these products with unstimulated pre-transplant donor and recipient T cells. The cohort enrolled 20 to 30 intestinal transplant recipients including one retransplant, and a few patients lacking pretransplant specimens were excluded. A peak of at least 4% donor T cells among recipient peripheral blood mononuclear cells was the definition used for donor T cell macrochimerism. Rather than being sequenced by the commercial service, samples from a few later patients were sequenced in-house on an Illumina MiSeq and processed with MiXCR. The study at large found these results: High GvH to HvG T cell clonal ratios were observed in the allografts of patients with donor T cell macrochimerism. GvH clones were detected in recipient bone marrow, and some of these GvH clones were observed earlier in ileal mucosa or blood, consistent with an intestinal mucosal origin. Conclusions were limited by the relatively low number and heterogeneity of intestinal transplant patients. Early after transplant, peak levels of circulating GvH clones were associated with declines in HvG clones.

Library preparation employed the immunoSEQ multiplex PCR assay. For most patients, genomic DNA was isolated with the Qiagen DNeasy Blood and Tissue Kit and shipped frozen to Adaptive Biotechnologies for TCR sequencing. For most patients, high-throughput TCR-beta CDR3 sequencing of genomic DNA was performed by Adaptive Biotechnologies. Concerning the study's data processing: Adaptive's ImmunoSEQ software was the source of the TCR sequencing data for fewer than 20 patients, while three other patients were processed with MiXCR and VDJtools. To correct CD4 versus CD8 sorting errors, sequences present in both subsets at a frequency ratio below 5:1 were removed. Because the origin of CDR3 nucleotide sequences shared between donor and recipient could not be assigned, those sequences were removed. At least 2-fold expansion over unstimulated cells and a minimum CFSE-low frequency of 0.002% (template counts) or 0.001% (read counts) were required for clones to be classified as alloreactive. Clones detected in sequenced pre-transplant spleen, lymph node, or MLR CFSE-low populations of the donor or recipient were defined as mappable. Cumulative frequency of alloreactive clones was calculated as a percentage of all sequences weighted by copy number. Sourced from immuneACCESS, this table was stored by TCRdb with only in-frame sequences that have V and J called. A share of the clones is absent; for the studies checked, an unresolved V gene accounts for under half, and the remainder has no known explanation. D and trimming were read from the DNA, whereas the V and J calls and clone size are those reported in that table. The sample data list fewer than 120,000 clones, and just over 90% of these were observed just once. The top ten clones comprise around 0.49% of the sample.

The time point label on this specimen signifies: cells obtained before transplantation from donor or recipient. CD3+CD4+ and CD3+CD8+ populations were FACS-sorted from unstimulated pre-transplant donor and recipient cells taken from spleen or lymph nodes. On this clone itself: Its specific antigen is unknown. No base qualities exist here, and no much larger clone lies one base off it.

V loses 0 bases at its end and J loses 3 bases; junction bases beyond the gene matches: 5. CDR1 SGHVS and CDR2 FNYEAQ were looked up in the germline V gene. Inclusive of the bounding cysteine and phenylalanine, the CDR3 is 16 residues long. Here the CDR3 DNA is all that survives: 48 bases in frame from base 1. This receptor was taken from a human donor who received an intestinal transplant. Sequencing used unstimulated CD8+ T cells sorted from spleen or lymph node cells, obtained before intestinal transplant. The chain links TRBV7-6 with TRBJ2-3, and TRBD2 matches 8 of the central bases. The DNA sequence is TGTGCCAGCAGCTTAGCCGTGGCGGGAGGTACAGATACGCAGTATTTT. Translated, this is CASSLAVAGGTDTQYF.